The 4 T cell receptor beta chains reported below all come from one sample, sequenced in a study of PD-1 blockade in classical Hodgkin lymphoma. Libraries were prepared by immunoSEQ multiplex PCR; TCRdb keeps only in-frame clonotypes and omits some of them. The data contain tens of thousands of clones, around 87% of them singletons. Each patient relapsed following autologous stem cell transplantation, and prior brentuximab vedotin exposure differed. The source material was peripheral blood mononuclear cells (PBMCs), sampled at baseline. All receptors come from a human donor with classical Hodgkin lymphoma.

V usage is TRBV29-1 and J usage is TRBJ1-1; the D gene is possibly TRBD1 (6 bases). The CDR3 loop spans 14 amino acids. CDR1 SQVTM and CDR2 ANQGSEA come from the germline V gene. Trimming removed 7 bases at V and 0 bases at J, with 15 bases between. The CDR3 bases are TGCAGCGCATTAGGGGGGTCGGTGAACACTGAAGCTTTCTTT. This gives the protein CSALGGSVNTEAFF.

The chain links TRBV7-3 to TRBJ2-5, with D possibly matching TRBD2 (6 bases). The CDR3 length is 15 residues. Trimming shortened V by 3 bases and J by 10 bases, and 21 bases separated the two germline ends. Looked up from germline, CDR1 is SGHTA and CDR2 is FQGTGA. CDR3 sequence (DNA): TGTGCCAGCAGCTTGGGGGGTACCAGACTGGAGGACCAGTACTTC. It yields the protein CASSLGGTRLEDQYF. Filled out from reference TRBV7-3 and TRBJ2-5, the complete variable domain reads GAGVSQTPSNKVTEKGKYVELRCDPISGHTALYWYRQSLGQGPEFLIYFQGTGAADDSGLPNDRFFAVRPEGSVSTLKIQRTERGDSAVYLCASSLGGTRLEDQYFGPGTRLLVL.

The chain couples TRBV27 to TRBJ2-7, with 9 bases aligning to TRBD2. The J segment lost 6 bases and the V segment lost 5 bases, leaving 11 bases of the junction unmatched. This CDR3 contains 15 residues. Germline loops: CDR1 MNHEY, CDR2 SMNVEV (reference sequence). The CDR3 coding sequence is TGTGCCAGCAGTGCTACCGGGACTAGCTTCGGCGAGCAGTACTTC. It translates to CASSATGTSFGEQYF.

The DNA for the CDR3 is TGTGCCAGCAGCCTTTCCAGGGGGCTTCTCAATGAGCAGTTCTTC. It encodes CASSLSRGLLNEQFF. This chain uses TRBV6-1 with TRBJ2-1; 8 bases align to TRBD1. V shed 6 bases, J shed 6 bases, and the junction held 10 bases outside the gene matches. Per the germline V gene, CDR1 is MNHNS and CDR2 is SASEGT. The CDR3 extends over 15 amino acids.